The present entry profiles one TCR beta chain with its context. CDR1 is MDHEN and CDR2 is SYDVKM in the germline V gene. The ends were cut back, 4 bases at V and 5 bases at J, with 18 bases in the middle. This CDR3 contains 16 residues. This sample was included in a study of blood T cell repertoires in COVID-19. For the study at large: Some COVID-19 samples were acute and others convalescent; all came from the United States, Italy and Spain. In each case, the material was cDNA or gDNA derived from T cells, B-cell-depleted T cells, or PBMCs.

Original processing notes: By means of reference gene primer amplification, nucleated cell counts were estimated. Produced via immunoSEQ multiplex PCR; TCRdb's table is partial and in-frame only. D and trimming were read from the DNA, whereas the V and J calls and clone size are those reported in that table. The sample lists 130,000 to 150,000 clones, more than 70% occurring once. Sequenced material: peripheral blood. The clonotype originates from a human donor in a cohort sampled during active COVID-19. The chain joins TRBV28 to TRBJ2-1, with D hard to call. Here the CDR3 reads CASSSRGDLVHNEQFF. The CDR3 DNA is TGTGCCAGCAGTTCCCGAGGAGACTTAGTCCACAATGAGCAGTTCTTC.